Included here is one T cell receptor beta chain sequence, with context. J gave up 8 bases and V 2 bases, and 22 bases lay outside the gene matches. The CDR3 has 19 residues. Germline CDR1 and CDR2: MNHNS and SASEGT. The table came from immunoSEQ multiplex PCR; TCRdb's copy has only in-frame clones and leaves some out. Of some 250,000 clones listed, 75% to 90% are singletons. This record belongs to a study of blood T cell repertoires in COVID-19. Study overall: Donors in the United States, Italy and Spain gave samples during acute or convalescent COVID-19. Sources were T cells, B-cell-depleted T cells, or PBMCs; the material itself was cDNA or gDNA.

The receptor's source is a woman between 25 and 40 years old who had recovered from COVID-19. The chain recombines TRBV6-1 with TRBJ1-2; 8 bases map to TRBD1. Sequenced material: peripheral blood. The CDR3 DNA reads as TGTGCCAGCAGTGAACTCTTACGAAGGTTGACAGGGGATAAAGGGGGCTACACCTTC. Translation: CASSELLRRLTGDKGGYTF.